This is a list of T cell receptor beta chains from one sample in a study of T-cell reconstitution after alpha-beta-depleted transplantation in children. Each CDR3 protein is one row after TCRdb ran MiXCR on the PCR reads. The sample consists of 670,000 or so distinct CDR3 sequences, 10% to 15% of them appearing once. Sequences were derived from PBMCs, sampled before TCRalphabeta/CD19-depleted stem cell transplant. The receptors were sampled from a girl aged 2 to 10 with congenital amegakaryocytic thrombocytopenia, due to receive a stem cell transplant. CDR3s include the opening cysteine and the closing phenylalanine or tryptophan. D genes are given only for firm matches. Size tells how often a clone was seen (once, few, many) or the class of an expanded clone, and some rows leave it out.

clone_size	j_call	cdr3_length	v_call	d_call	cdr3_nt	cdr3_aa
many	TRBJ2-7	16	TRBV4-1	NA	TGCGCCAGCAGCCAAGTCGTTGGAACGACCATCTACGAGCAGTACTTC	CASSQVVGTTIYEQYF
many	TRBJ2-1	14	TRBV12-3/TRBV12-4	TRBD2	TGTGCCAGCAGTTTGGAAGCGGGAGCGAATGAGCAGTTCTTC	CASSLEAGANEQFF
many	TRBJ2-7	14	TRBV6-5	NA	TGTGCCAGCAGTTACCGGATTCGGTTTGGCGAGCAGTACTTC	CASSYRIRFGEQYF
many	TRBJ1-5	12	TRBV20-1	TRBD1	TGCAGTGCAGGACAGGGACGTCAGCCCCAGCATTTT	CSAGQGRQPQHF
many	TRBJ2-7	14	TRBV27	NA	TGTGCCAGCAGTTTATCGGGCCCCTCCTACGAGCAGTACTTC	CASSLSGPSYEQYF
few	TRBJ2-1	17	TRBV12-3/TRBV12-4	NA	TGTGCCAGCAGTTTAGAGGGTACGGGCCTCTCCTACAATGAGCAGTTCTTC	CASSLEGTGLSYNEQFF
few	TRBJ2-1	15	TRBV20-1	TRBD1	TGCAGTGCTCCCAGCCTGGACAGGGGGCCCCATGAGCAGTTCTTC	CSAPSLDRGPHEQFF
many	TRBJ2-1	19	TRBV5-1	TRBD2	TGCGCCAGCAGCCCCCAAGGGGTGTTTGCTGGCGGGAGCTCCAATGAGCAGTTCTTC	CASSPQGVFAGGSSNEQFF
NA	TRBJ2-5	15	TRBV15	NA	TGTGCCACCAGCAGATCCCCTAGCGAACAAGAGACCCAGTACTTC	CATSRSPSEQETQYF
few	TRBJ1-2	17	TRBV7-2	TRBD1	TGTGCCAGCAGCTTAGGGGTTGGGACAGGGTTTTCCTATGGCTACACCTTC	CASSLGVGTGFSYGYTF
many	TRBJ2-7	14	TRBV29-1	TRBD2	TGCAGCTTCCGGACTAGCGGGAGGGGTTACGAGCAGTACTTC	CSFRTSGRGYEQYF
many	TRBJ1-4	13	TRBV6-5	NA	TGTGCCAGCACCAGGGACCGAAATGAAAAACTGTTTTTT	CASTRDRNEKLFF
NA	TRBJ2-7	14	TRBV20-1	NA	TGCAGTGCTAGAGATCTGGGAGAGACCTACGAGCATTACTTC	CSARDLGETYEHYF
many	TRBJ2-1	14	TRBV29-1	TRBD2	TGCAGCGTCGTCCTAGCGGGAGGTTACAATGAGCAGTTCTTC	CSVVLAGGYNEQFF
few	TRBJ2-5	16	TRBV12-3/TRBV12-4	TRBD2	TGTGCCAGCAGTTTAGTTCTAGCGGGAGAGGCGTGGACCCAGTACTTC	CASSLVLAGEAWTQYF
NA	TRBJ2-3	20	TRBV2	TRBD2	TGTGCCAGCAGCCTCAGACTAGCGGGAGCCTCGAAGACTAGCACAGATACGCAGTATTTT	CASSLRLAGASKTSTDTQYF
few	TRBJ2-1	13	TRBV7-6	TRBD2	TGTGCCAGCAGCCCTACGACTAGCGGAATCCAGTTCTTC	CASSPTTSGIQFF